This T cell receptor beta chain was recovered during a study of blood T cell repertoires in COVID-19. Overall study: Both acute and convalescent COVID-19 samples were obtained from the United States, Italy and Spain.

Authors' data handling: Amplification of reference gene primers provided the estimated nucleated cell counts. TCRdb's table, derived via immunoSEQ multiplex PCR, lists solely in-frame clones and lacks some. V, J and clone size reflect that table, while D and trimming were determined from the DNA. The sample lists roughly 230,000 clones; 65% to 85% were seen once. The CDR3 has 16 amino acids. The germline CDR1 and CDR2 sequences are MNHEY and SVGAGI. Deletions cut 0 bases from V and 5 bases from J, with 15 bases between. This TCR derives from a human donor in a cohort sampled during active COVID-19. Material: peripheral blood. The genes are TRBV6-5 and TRBJ2-3; tentative D call: TRBD1 (6 bases). CDR3 amino acids: CASSYSSTGLGDTQYF. In DNA form, the CDR3 reads TGTGCCAGCAGTTACTCGAGTACAGGGCTAGGAGATACGCAGTATTTT.